This T cell receptor beta chain was captured in a study of identical twins. Findings of the study overall: Models underestimated out-of-frame TCR alpha sharing in monozygotic twins.

This CDR3 contains 12 residues. Trimming pared 4 bases from V and 8 bases from J, leaving 8 bases between. Germline-derived CDR1 and CDR2 are LGHNA and YNFKEQ. This clonotype has at least ten counts. Its target is unknown. TCRdb called the 5' RACE reads again in MiXCR, with one record for every CDR3 protein. The table shows about 700,000 distinct CDR3 sequences, with less than 7% occurring only once. The specimen sequenced was naive T cells sorted from blood. The V and J genes are TRBV4-2 and TRBJ1-4; D call uncertain. The sequence was collected from a man between 18 and 29 years old in good health. The CDR3 DNA follows: TGTGCCAGCAGCCTCCCGGCAGAAAAACTGTTTTTT. Amino acid sequence: CASSLPAEKLFF.